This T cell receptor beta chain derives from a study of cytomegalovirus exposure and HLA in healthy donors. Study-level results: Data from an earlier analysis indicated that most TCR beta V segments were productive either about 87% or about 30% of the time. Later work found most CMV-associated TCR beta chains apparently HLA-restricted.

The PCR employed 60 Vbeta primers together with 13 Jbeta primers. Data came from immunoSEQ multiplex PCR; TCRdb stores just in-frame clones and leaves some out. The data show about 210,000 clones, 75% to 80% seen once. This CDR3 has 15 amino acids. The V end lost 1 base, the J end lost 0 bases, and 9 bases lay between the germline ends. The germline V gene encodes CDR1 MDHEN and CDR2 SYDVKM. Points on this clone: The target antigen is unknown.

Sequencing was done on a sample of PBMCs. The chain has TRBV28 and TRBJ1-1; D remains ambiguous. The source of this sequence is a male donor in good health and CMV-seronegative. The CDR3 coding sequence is TGTGCCAGCAGTTTATTTACAGATATGAACACTGAAGCTTTCTTT. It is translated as CASSLFTDMNTEAFF.